The rows below give T cell receptor beta chains drawn from one sample of a study of beta chain features in type 1 diabetes. Produced via immunoSEQ multiplex PCR; TCRdb's table is partial and in-frame only. The sample holds 500,000 to 650,000 clones, under 15% seen once. The sequenced sample was naive CD4+ T cells from blood. Source of these receptors: a man in his thirties or forties with type 1 diabetes. Each CDR3 is given with its conserved first and last residue. The D gene is left open where the match is weak. Rows may omit the clone size; those that give it use once, few, many or a size class.

D: TRBD1; V: TRBV11-2; size: few; J: TRBJ2-1; DNA: TGTGCCAGCAGCCCGACAGGGAATGAGCAGTTCTTC; CDR3: CASSPTGNEQFF
D: -; V: TRBV5-6; size: -; J: TRBJ2-7; DNA: TGTGCCAGCAGCTTGCGGAGGCGTACAGCACACTACGAGCAGTACTTC; CDR3: CASSLRRRTAHYEQYF
D: -; V: TRBV19; size: -; J: TRBJ1-5; DNA: TGTGCCAGTAGTATCCGGGAGGTGCAGCCCCAGCATTTT; CDR3: CASSIREVQPQHF
D: TRBD2; V: TRBV29-1; size: few; J: TRBJ2-1; DNA: TGCAGCGTCTCCATAGCGGGGGCCCACAATGAGCAGTTCTTC; CDR3: CSVSIAGAHNEQFF
D: -; V: TRBV7-9; size: few; J: TRBJ2-7; DNA: TGTGCCAGCAGCACGGGACGGGGAAGCTCCTACGAGCAGTACTTC; CDR3: CASSTGRGSSYEQYF
D: TRBD1; V: TRBV9; size: -; J: TRBJ1-6; DNA: TGTGCCAGCAGCGTAGGGCAGGGGGCTTCACCCCTCCACTTT; CDR3: CASSVGQGASPLHF
D: TRBD1; V: TRBV5-4; size: few; J: TRBJ2-3; DNA: TGTGCCAGCAGCTTGACAGGGGATGTCACAGATACGCAGTATTTT; CDR3: CASSLTGDVTDTQYF
D: -; V: TRBV29-1; size: few; J: TRBJ1-2; DNA: TGCAGCGTTGAAGAGACACAGAACTATGGCTACACCTTC; CDR3: CSVEETQNYGYTF
D: -; V: TRBV11-2; size: -; J: TRBJ2-5; DNA: TGTGCCAGCAGCTCCCAACCCCCGGGGAGCCAAGAGACCCAGTACTTC; CDR3: CASSSQPPGSQETQYF
D: -; V: TRBV29-1; size: few; J: TRBJ2-3; DNA: TGCAGCGTTGTTCTTGGGCACCGCCACAGCACAGATACGCAGTATTTT; CDR3: CSVVLGHRHSTDTQYF
D: -; V: TRBV5-6; size: -; J: TRBJ2-2; DNA: TGTGCCAGCAGCCCGGGACAGAACACCGGGGAGCTGTTTTTT; CDR3: CASSPGQNTGELFF
D: TRBD1; V: TRBV7-9; size: few; J: TRBJ1-4; DNA: TGTGCCAGCAGCACTGGAGGGACAGGGTGGGAAAAACTGTTTTTT; CDR3: CASSTGGTGWEKLFF
D: -; V: TRBV12-2; size: -; J: TRBJ2-2; DNA: TGTGCAAGTCGCTTAAAGTCGCAGGGGAGAACCGGGGAGCTGTTTTTT; CDR3: CASRLKSQGRTGELFF
D: TRBD1; V: TRBV10-3; size: -; J: TRBJ1-1; DNA: TGTGCCATCAGTACCGGGACAGCAACCTCTGAAGCTTTCTTT; CDR3: CAISTGTATSEAFF
D: TRBD1; V: TRBV30; size: -; J: TRBJ2-7; DNA: TGTGCCTGTAGCGCCGGACAGGGGCCCAACGAGCAGTACTTC; CDR3: CACSAGQGPNEQYF
D: -; V: TRBV4-3; size: -; J: TRBJ2-1; DNA: TGCGCCAGCAGCCAAGATATTGCCCAGGGGCGCTCCTACAATGAGCAGTTCTTC; CDR3: CASSQDIAQGRSYNEQFF
D: -; V: TRBV28; size: few; J: TRBJ2-7; DNA: TGTGCCAGCAGGCTAGACACCCCCCACGAGCAGTACTTC; CDR3: CASRLDTPHEQYF
D: TRBD2; V: TRBV29-1; size: -; J: TRBJ2-5; DNA: TGCACCGGGACTAGCGGGGGAGGAGAGACCCAGTACTTC; CDR3: CTGTSGGGETQYF
D: -; V: TRBV19; size: -; J: TRBJ1-3; DNA: TGTGCCAGTAGTATCAATGGAAACACCATATATTTT; CDR3: CASSINGNTIYF
D: -; V: TRBV30; size: -; J: TRBJ1-5; DNA: TGTGCCTGGAGTACTAGCAATCAGCCCCAGCATTTT; CDR3: CAWSTSNQPQHF
D: -; V: TRBV5-6; size: -; J: TRBJ2-3; DNA: TGTGCCAGCAGCCGGGACTTGTCTAGCACAGATACGCAGTATTTT; CDR3: CASSRDLSSTDTQYF
D: -; V: TRBV7-2; size: -; J: TRBJ2-5; DNA: TGTGCCAGCAACTCACAGGTCTCGGGCCAAGAGACCCAGTACTTC; CDR3: CASNSQVSGQETQYF
D: TRBD1; V: TRBV29-1; size: -; J: TRBJ2-7; DNA: TGCAGCGTTGGTACAGGGGCGGACTACGAGCAGTACTTC; CDR3: CSVGTGADYEQYF
D: -; V: TRBV7-7; size: -; J: TRBJ1-1; DNA: TGTGCTAGCAGCCAGACACAGAACACTGAAGCTTTCTTT; CDR3: CASSQTQNTEAFF
D: -; V: TRBV4-3; size: few; J: TRBJ1-5; DNA: TGCGCCAGCAGCCAAGATTCGGAGAGCAATCAGCCCCAGCATTTT; CDR3: CASSQDSESNQPQHF
D: -; V: TRBV4-2; size: few; J: TRBJ1-2; DNA: TGTGCCAGCAGCCAAGGGACGGGCGCTAACTATGGCTACACCTTC; CDR3: CASSQGTGANYGYTF
D: -; V: TRBV7-9; size: few; J: TRBJ1-2; DNA: TGTGCCAGCAGCTTAGGACCTCAGGAGGGTGGCTACACCTTC; CDR3: CASSLGPQEGGYTF
D: -; V: TRBV29-1; size: few; J: TRBJ1-2; DNA: TGCAGCGTTGGAATCGGAACTTCTAACTATGGCTACACCTTC; CDR3: CSVGIGTSNYGYTF
D: -; V: TRBV6-5; size: -; J: TRBJ1-5; DNA: TGTGCCAGCAGTTCGGACAGTATAAGCAATCAGCCCCAGCATTTT; CDR3: CASSSDSISNQPQHF
D: -; V: TRBV6-1; size: -; J: TRBJ2-3; DNA: TGTGCCAGCAGTGAACAGGGTCTTCGCACAGATACGCAGTATTTT; CDR3: CASSEQGLRTDTQYF
D: -; V: TRBV7-9; size: -; J: TRBJ2-7; DNA: TGTGCCAGCAGCTTACGAGGACCCTCCTACGAGCAGTACTTC; CDR3: CASSLRGPSYEQYF
D: TRBD1; V: TRBV5-4; size: few; J: TRBJ2-3; DNA: TGTGCCAGCAGCTTGGGACAGGGGAGCACAGATACGCAGTATTTT; CDR3: CASSLGQGSTDTQYF
D: TRBD2; V: TRBV5-6; size: few; J: TRBJ2-5; DNA: TGTGCCAGCAGCTTGTTGGCGGGGGGTAACCCCCAAGAGACCCAGTACTTC; CDR3: CASSLLAGGNPQETQYF
D: TRBD2; V: TRBV5-1; size: -; J: TRBJ2-1; DNA: TGCGCCAGCAGCCTGGACACGGCCCCGGGGGGTGAGCAGTTCTTC; CDR3: CASSLDTAPGGEQFF
D: -; V: TRBV6-5; size: -; J: TRBJ1-2; DNA: TGTGCCAGCAGTGAAGGTACCTATGGCTACACCTTC; CDR3: CASSEGTYGYTF
D: -; V: TRBV9; size: -; J: TRBJ2-6; DNA: TGTGCCAGCAGCGTAGGGGACGTAAGCTCTGGGGCCAACGTCCTGACTTTC; CDR3: CASSVGDVSSGANVLTF
D: -; V: TRBV11-2; size: -; J: TRBJ1-2; DNA: TGTGCCAGCAGCTTGAGGAGGGACCGGGATGATGGCTACACCTTC; CDR3: CASSLRRDRDDGYTF
D: -; V: TRBV5-1; size: -; J: TRBJ2-3; DNA: TGCGCCAGCACCCCGGGAAGGACCACAGATACGCAGTATTTT; CDR3: CASTPGRTTDTQYF
D: TRBD1; V: TRBV7-2; size: few; J: TRBJ2-3; DNA: TGTGCCAGCAGCAAGACAGGGCCCGGGGGCACAGATACGCAGTATTTT; CDR3: CASSKTGPGGTDTQYF
D: -; V: TRBV29-1; size: few; J: TRBJ1-1; DNA: TGCAGCGTTTCAGGAGAATCGCAAGCTTTCTTT; CDR3: CSVSGESQAFF
D: TRBD1; V: TRBV27; size: -; J: TRBJ2-7; DNA: TGTGCCAGCAGTTATAGTGGACAGGGGGCCTACGAGCAGTACTTC; CDR3: CASSYSGQGAYEQYF
D: TRBD2; V: TRBV5-4; size: -; J: TRBJ2-1; DNA: TGTGCCAGCACCTCGACTAGCGGTATAACAATTGAGCAGTTCTTC; CDR3: CASTSTSGITIEQFF
D: -; V: TRBV27; size: -; J: TRBJ2-6; DNA: TGTGCCAGCAGTCCGCCCCCTGGGGCCAACGTCCTGACTTTC; CDR3: CASSPPPGANVLTF
D: -; V: TRBV6-5; size: few; J: TRBJ2-3; DNA: TGTGCCAGCAGTCGAAATGGGGCAGATACGCAGTATTTT; CDR3: CASSRNGADTQYF
D: -; V: TRBV2; size: -; J: TRBJ2-2; DNA: TGTGCCAGCAGTGTCGGGGGTCGAGGGACCGGGGAGCTGTTTTTT; CDR3: CASSVGGRGTGELFF
D: -; V: TRBV28; size: few; J: TRBJ2-1; DNA: TGTGCCAGCAGTTTACCCCCCGGGGCAGCAAGGGAGCAGTTCTTC; CDR3: CASSLPPGAAREQFF
D: -; V: TRBV27; size: -; J: TRBJ2-2; DNA: TGTGCCAGCAGTTATCCCCACCCCGGGGAGCTGTTTTTT; CDR3: CASSYPHPGELFF
D: -; V: TRBV27; size: few; J: TRBJ1-1; DNA: TGTGCCAGCAGTTTATCACCCCAGGGTAGGGACACTGAAGCTTTCTTT; CDR3: CASSLSPQGRDTEAFF
D: -; V: TRBV7-2; size: -; J: TRBJ2-1; DNA: TGTGCCAGCAGCTTTGACGGCAGGAGGCGGTTCTTC; CDR3: CASSFDGRRRFF
D: TRBD2; V: TRBV13; size: -; J: TRBJ2-3; DNA: TGTGCCAGCAGCTTAGATAGCGGGGGGTCCCTCCAGGGTACGCAGTATTTT; CDR3: CASSLDSGGSLQGTQYF
D: TRBD1; V: TRBV4-3; size: -; J: TRBJ2-2; DNA: TGCGCCAGCAGCCAAGTATTAGGACAGGGGAACACCGGGGAGCTGTTTTTT; CDR3: CASSQVLGQGNTGELFF